The clone carrying this T cell receptor beta chain was picked up a small number of times. Its antigen is undetermined. Treatment of the sample: roughly 10-day PBMC culture with coronavirus spike peptide pools or control peptides (ViraFEST assay). Antigen-specific T cell expansion with peptide pools preceded TCR sequencing in the ViraFEST approach. These data come from a study of vaccination and CD4 T cells after COVID-19. At the level of the study: In the control cultures, a CEFX pool, an HIV-1 Nef pool, or no peptide was supplied. Broader study findings: Convalescent patients' vaccine-specific clones were spike mono-reactive in 304 of 307 cases.

Trimming took 7 bases from V and 4 from J; bases not matched to a gene: 6. The CDR3 sequence is 14 residues long. Germline V CDR1 and CDR2: MNHNS, SASEGT. The assay that was used to sequence DNA from cultured CD4+ T cells was the Oncomine TCR Beta short-read assay. The genomic DNA was obtained from cultured CD4+ T cells by extraction with the QIAamp micro DNA kit. MiXCR was run by TCRdb on the PCR reads, yielding one entry per CDR3 protein. The sample has 14,000 to 15,000 distinct CDR3 sequences; about 46% are singletons. This receptor was obtained from a human donor who had recovered from COVID-19. Sample: CD4+ T cells from blood, cultured in vitro. V is TRBV6-1 and J is TRBJ1-5, with 8 bases lining up with TRBD1. The CDR3 spells CASNRQGSNQPQHF. The CDR3 coding sequence is TGTGCCAGCAACCGACAGGGGAGTAATCAGCCCCAGCATTTT.